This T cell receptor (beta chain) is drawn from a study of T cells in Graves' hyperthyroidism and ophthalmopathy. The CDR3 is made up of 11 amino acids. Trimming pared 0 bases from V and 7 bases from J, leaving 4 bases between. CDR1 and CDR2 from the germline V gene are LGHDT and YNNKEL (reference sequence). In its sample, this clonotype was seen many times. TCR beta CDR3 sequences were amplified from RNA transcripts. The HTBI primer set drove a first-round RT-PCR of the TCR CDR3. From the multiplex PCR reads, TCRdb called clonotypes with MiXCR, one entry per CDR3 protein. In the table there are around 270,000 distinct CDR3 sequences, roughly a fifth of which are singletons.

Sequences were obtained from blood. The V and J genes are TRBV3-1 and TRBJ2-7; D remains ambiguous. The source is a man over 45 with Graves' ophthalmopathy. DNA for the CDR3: TGTGCCAGCAGCCAAGATCGGGAGCAGTACTTC. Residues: CASSQDREQYF.